Presented here are 11 T cell receptor beta chains from one specimen sequenced in a study of cytomegalovirus exposure and HLA in healthy donors. Primers included in the PCR were 60 Vbeta and 13 Jbeta primers. TCRdb keeps only in-frame clones here, not all; method: immunoSEQ multiplex PCR. The sample carries roughly 120,000 clones, 55% to 75% recorded once. Source material: PBMCs. The receptor source for this set is a young man in good health and CMV-seropositive.

The chain joins TRBV7-4 to TRBJ2-1, with D tentatively TRBD1 (6 bases). This CDR3 is built from 22 residues. CDR1 and CDR2 from the germline V gene are SGHVT and SQSDAQ. Trimming pared 4 bases from V and 0 bases from J, leaving 31 bases between. The CDR3 reads CASSSRQFWGQGACSSYNEQFF. The CDR3 DNA is TGTGCCAGCAGCTCCCGCCAGTTCTGGGGGCAGGGCGCCTGTTCCTCCTACAATGAGCAGTTCTTC.

Only a few counts were recorded for this clone. CDR3 protein: CASSQDGPGQGWNYEQYF. CDR3 bases: TGCGCCAGCAGCCAAGATGGGCCGGGACAGGGTTGGAACTACGAGCAGTACTTC. The chain combines TRBV4-1 with TRBJ2-7; 9 nucleotides agree with TRBD1. Germline V CDR1 and CDR2: MGHRA, YSYEKL. This CDR3 has 18 residues. J gave up 3 bases and V 0 bases, and 12 bases lay outside the gene matches.

The rearrangement links TRBV10-3 to TRBJ2-5; 11 nucleotides agree with TRBD2. After removal of 0 bases from V and 5 bases from J, the junction contained 8 bases not matched to a gene. The CDR3 totals 17 residues. Germline V gives CDR1 ENHRY, CDR2 SYGVKD. The CDR3 sequence is CAISESGLAGGSETQYF. CDR3 coding DNA: TGTGCCATCAGTGAGTCTGGTCTAGCGGGAGGTAGCGAGACCCAGTACTTC.

The chain links TRBV15 to TRBJ1-1; D may be TRBD1 (5 bases). Germline V CDR1 and CDR2: LNHNV, YYDKDF (reference sequence). This CDR3 is built from 16 residues. Trimming stripped 0 bases from V and 0 bases from J, with 11 bases between. This CDR3 reads CATSRDRAGLNTEAFF. For the CDR3, the DNA is TGTGCCACCAGCAGAGATCGGGCAGGGTTGAACACTGAAGCTTTCTTT.

The J gene is TRBJ1-2, the V gene TRBV18; TRBD1 aligns across 7 bases. Germline V gives CDR1 KGHSH, CDR2 LQKENI. The CDR3 is made up of 15 amino acids. Trimming cost V 2 bases and J 3 bases; bases outside gene matches: 6. This CDR3 reads CASSPGTEPYYGYTF. CDR3 coding DNA: TGTGCCAGCTCACCAGGGACAGAACCATACTATGGCTACACCTTC.

Notes on this clone: The junction shows a germline mismatch at one end, possibly a read error. The V call is TRBV19, the J call TRBJ2-1; D unresolved. Germline V gene sequence: CDR1 LNHDA, CDR2 SQIVND (reference sequence). This CDR3 has 14 residues. The CDR3 DNA sequence: TGTGCCAGTAGTGTCTTCGACACCTACAATGGGCAGTTCTTC. Its protein is CASSVFDTYNGQFF.

This clone was seen just once. The chain carries TRBV9 and TRBJ2-3, with 8 bases identical to TRBD2. From germline, CDR1 is SGDLS and CDR2 YYNGEE. The CDR3 is made up of 14 amino acids. The junction had 0 bases not matched to a gene; V was cut back by 3 bases and J by 0 bases. The CDR3 DNA follows: TGTGCCAGCAGCGCTAGCGGGAGCACAGATACGCAGTATTTT. Translating gives CASSASGSTDTQYF.

On this clone itself: This CDR3 is also generated by other DNA sequences in the sample. V is TRBV28 and J is TRBJ2-5; tentative D call: TRBD2 (6 bases). V was cut by 6 bases and J by 1 base, with 15 bases left in between. Germline-derived CDR1 and CDR2 are MDHEN and SYDVKM. This CDR3 is 15 amino acids long. Here the CDR3 reads CASSLGGTAQETQYF. CDR3 nucleotides: TGTGCCAGCAGCTTAGGAGGGACGGCCCAAGAGACCCAGTACTTC.

A single count supports this clone. This chain connects TRBV28 to TRBJ2-3; TRBD2 might be the D (5 bases). This CDR3 has 12 residues. Germline CDR1 is MDHEN and CDR2 is SYDVKM. The CDR3 protein is CVVSGYTDTQYF. CDR3 sequence (DNA): TGTGTCGTCTCGGGGTACACAGATACGCAGTATTTT.

The chain links TRBV28 to TRBJ2-2, with 13 nucleotides matching TRBD2. Germline assignment: CDR1 MDHEN and CDR2 SYDVKM. V was clipped by 11 bases and J by 5 bases; unmatched bases: 5. The CDR3 is 14 amino acids. The CDR3 is CAAGTSGNTGELFF. DNA for the CDR3: TGTGCCGCAGGGACTAGCGGGAATACCGGGGAGCTGTTTTTT.

The rearrangement uses TRBV7-2 and TRBJ2-2; TRBD2 aligns across 7 bases. CDR3 length equals 19 residues. Germline V gene sequence: CDR1 SGHTA, CDR2 FQGNSA. V trimming: 1 base; J trimming: 3 bases; junction bases outside the gene matches: 14. The DNA of the CDR3 is TGTGCCAGCAGCTTAGACCCGGTGGGGGGAGGGTGGGACACCGGGGAGCTGTTTTTT. This encodes CASSLDPVGGGWDTGELFF.